Below are 18 T cell receptor beta chains sequenced from a single sample in a study of T cells after posttransplantation cyclophosphamide. TCRdb's copy holds only in-frame clones and misses some; the assay was immunoSEQ multiplex PCR. The sample gives some 1,800 clones, around 82% of which show up once; about 10% is in the top ten. The material sequenced was CD8+ T cells sorted from bone marrow. Source of these receptors: a woman between 50 and 59 years old in good health and a related stem cell transplant donor.

The chain links TRBV5-5 to TRBJ2-1; D might be TRBD2 (6 bases). Germline V gene data show CDR1 as SGHKS and CDR2 as YYEKEE (reference sequence). With 0 bases removed from V and 2 bases from J, the gap between germline ends came to 15 bases. The CDR3 extends over 17 amino acids. CDR3 loop: CASSLVVLRGTYNEQFF. The CDR3 DNA reads TGTGCCAGCAGCTTGGTTGTCTTGCGGGGTACCTACAATGAGCAGTTCTTC. Filled out from reference TRBV5-5 and TRBJ2-1, the complete variable domain reads DAGVTQSPTHLIKTRGQQVTLRCSPISGHKSVSWYQQVLGQGPQFIFQYYEKEERGRGNFPDRFSARQFPNYSSELNVNALLLGDSALYLCASSLVVLRGTYNEQFFGPGTRLTVL.

With regard to this clone: Distinct nucleotide sequences in the sample also encode this CDR3. The chain has TRBV7-9 and TRBJ1-5; D is ambiguous. This CDR3 comprises 12 residues. V gave up 1 base and J gave up 5 bases, with 3 bases separating them. Germline CDR1 is SEHNR and CDR2 is FQNEAQ (reference sequence). CDR3 loop: CASSLEHQPQHF. In DNA form, the CDR3 reads TGTGCCAGCAGCTTAGAGCATCAGCCCCAGCATTTT. Full variable domain (missing parts from reference TRBV7-9 and TRBJ1-5): DTGVSQNPRHKITKRGQNVTFRCDPISEHNRLYWYRQTLGQGPEFLTYFQNEAQLEKSRLLSDRFSAERPKGSFSTLEIQRTEQGDSAMYLCASSLEHQPQHFGDGTRLSIL.

The CDR3 DNA is TGTGCCAGCACCCAGGGACTCAACTTGGGTCTCGAGCAGTACTTC. This encodes CASTQGLNLGLEQYF. The chain has TRBV19 and TRBJ2-7; D might be TRBD2 (6 bases). This CDR3 region has 15 residues. Trimming took off 9 bases at V and 6 bases at J, with 24 bases between the two ends. Germline CDR1 LNHDA, CDR2 SQIVND (reference sequence).

This chain joins TRBV7-6 and TRBJ2-3; 7 nucleotides line up with TRBD2. V trimming: 2 bases; J trimming: 1 base; junction bases outside the gene matches: 6. Germline loops: CDR1 SGHVS, CDR2 FNYEAQ. This CDR3 region has 16 residues. CDR3 amino acids: CASSLNGGGRTDTQYF. CDR3 nucleotides: TGTGCCAGCAGCTTAAACGGCGGGGGTCGCACAGATACGCAGTATTTT.

V usage is TRBV5-6 and J usage is TRBJ2-7, with D perhaps matching TRBD1 (6 bases). The CDR3 has 13 amino acids. The V end lost 3 bases, the J end lost 3 bases, and 10 bases lay between the germline ends. Germline assignment: CDR1 SGHDT and CDR2 YYEEEE. The CDR3, as DNA: TGTGCCAGCAGCTGGACAGATGACTACGAGCAGTACTTC. It yields the protein CASSWTDDYEQYF.

The V call is TRBV27, the J call TRBJ1-1; D unclear. Germline V lookup: CDR1 MNHEY, CDR2 SMNVEV (reference sequence). V gave up 1 base and J gave up 4 bases, with 10 bases separating them. The CDR3 sequence is 14 residues long. The CDR3 sequence: CASSLYGSGTEAFF. The CDR3 bases are TGTGCCAGCAGTTTATACGGGAGTGGCACTGAAGCTTTCTTT.

This chain connects TRBV7-8 to TRBJ2-5, with a possible D match to TRBD1 (6 bases). The DNA matches TRBJ2-7 better at its end, which makes the J call doubtful. Looked up from germline, CDR1 is SGHVS and CDR2 is FQNEAQ. CDR3 length equals 14 residues. The CDR3 loop is CASSVQGYSYEQYF. Here the CDR3 DNA reads TGTGCCAGCAGCGTACAGGGTTACTCCTACGAGCAGTACTTC.

On this clone: One junction end disagrees with the germline gene, perhaps due to a read error. CDR3 sequence (DNA): TGTGCCAGCAGCTTTGGCAGCACTAAGTTGTTC. Translation: CASSFGSTKLF. The J gene is TRBJ2-7, the V gene TRBV5-4; D remains unclear. There are 11 residues in the CDR3. Germline loops: CDR1 SGHNT, CDR2 YYREEE (reference sequence).

This rearrangement joins TRBV6-4 to TRBJ1-6, with D maybe TRBD1 (6 bases). Germline V gene data show CDR1 as MRHNA and CDR2 as SNTAGT. Trimming left V 6 bases short and J 7 bases short, with 16 bases between. The CDR3 contains 15 residues. The CDR3 sequence: CASRAFTDRNSPLHF. In DNA, the CDR3 is TGTGCCAGCAGAGCGTTTACAGACAGGAATTCACCCCTCCACTTT.

For this clone: Other nucleotide sequences in the sample specify the same CDR3. The chain combines TRBV6-5 with TRBJ2-3; 8 nucleotides line up with TRBD2. The ends lost 2 bases at V and 5 bases at J; junction bases unmatched: 9. This CDR3 has 16 residues. Germline CDR1 MNHEY, CDR2 SVGAGI. CDR3 in amino acids: CASSYAGGLGEDTQYF. Written as DNA, the CDR3 is TGTGCCAGCAGTTACGCCGGGGGACTAGGCGAAGATACGCAGTATTTT.

Notes on this clone: In this CDR3 the conserved last residue, phenylalanine or tryptophan, is missing, so a read error is likely. The DNA is omitted, as the CDR3 cannot be located on it reliably, and the CDR3 follows TCRdb's listing. CDR3 loop: CASRPCTGEN. The rearrangement links TRBV14 to TRBJ1-1; the table's D gene call, TRBD1, was not cross checked with the DNA. Germline values: CDR1 SGHDN, CDR2 FVKESK. The CDR3 comprises 10 residues, both ends counted.

This chain connects TRBV5-1 to TRBJ2-2, with TRBD2 matching over 9 bases. CDR3 length: 20 amino acids. The J segment lost 0 bases and the V segment lost 0 bases, leaving 12 bases of the junction unmatched. Germline V CDR1 and CDR2: SGHRS, YFSETQ. The CDR3 DNA follows: TGCGCCAGCAGCTTGGGCCCTGTTGCGGGGGGGATATCGAACACCGGGGAGCTGTTTTTT. Protein product: CASSLGPVAGGISNTGELFF.

This clone was seen only once. The chain uses TRBV6-6 and TRBJ1-2, with D possibly TRBD1 on 6 matching bases. This CDR3 spans 13 amino acids. CDR1 and CDR2 (germline): MNHNY, SVGAGI (reference sequence). The V and J ends lost 2 bases and 5 bases respectively, with 9 bases between them. The CDR3 reads CASSYGDKYGYTF. CDR3 coding DNA: TGTGCCAGCAGTTACGGGGACAAGTATGGCTACACCTTC.

The V call is TRBV10-3, the J call TRBJ2-1; 9 nucleotides line up with TRBD1. Germline assignment: CDR1 ENHRY and CDR2 SYGVKD. V lost 6 bases and J lost 5; bases outside the gene matches: 11. The CDR3 spans 16 residues. CDR3 in amino acids: CAISPVGTGRDNEQFF. CDR3 sequence (DNA): TGTGCCATCAGCCCTGTTGGGACAGGGCGAGACAATGAGCAGTTCTTC.

As for this clone: Because the CDR3 is missing its conserved closing phenylalanine or tryptophan, this is likely a read error. This chain connects TRBV2 to TRBJ2-3; 7 bases match TRBD2. V lost 7 bases and J lost 5; bases outside the gene matches: 9. The CDR3 has 14 amino acids. Germline loops: CDR1 SNHLY, CDR2 FYNNEI. Here the CDR3 reads CASIDGLEEDTQYL. Written as DNA, the CDR3 is TGTGCCAGCATCGATGGACTAGAGGAAGATACGCAGTATCTT.

This clone has just a few counts. This CDR3 is CASSFRDRGDEQYF. The DNA of the CDR3 is TGTGCCAGCAGCTTCCGGGACAGGGGCGACGAGCAGTACTTC. The chain combines TRBV11-3 with TRBJ2-7; 10 bases line up with TRBD1. This CDR3 region has 14 residues. J gave up 5 bases and V 3 bases, and 4 bases lay outside the gene matches. From germline, CDR1 is SGHNT and CDR2 YENEEA.

This rearrangement joins TRBV2 to TRBJ2-7; 12 bases are shared with TRBD1. The CDR3 covers 15 residues. Unmatched junction bases numbered 4, after V lost 6 bases and J lost 1 base. The V gene's germline CDR1 is SNHLY and CDR2 FYNNEI. In DNA, the CDR3 is TGTGCCAGCAGCGGGGGACAGGGGGCTTCCTACGAGCAGTACTTC. It is translated as CASSGGQGASYEQYF.

Here the CDR3 reads CASSTPDRGVAFF. Written as DNA, the CDR3 is TGTGCCAGCAGCACGCCTGACAGGGGAGTGGCTTTCTTT. The gene calls are TRBV5-4 and TRBJ1-1; 8 nucleotides line up with TRBD1. The germline V gene has CDR1 SGHNT and CDR2 YYREEE (reference sequence). The CDR3 is 13 amino acids. V was pared by 4 bases and J by 11 bases, with 10 bases of the junction left unmatched. The variable domain in full, completed from reference TRBV5-4 and TRBJ1-1, reads ETGVTQSPTHLIKTRGQQVTLRCSSQSGHNTVSWYQQALGQGPQFIFQYYREEENGRGNFPPRFSGLQFPNYSSELNVNALELDDSALYLCASSTPDRGVAFFGQGTRLTVV.